The present T cell receptor (beta chain) was sequenced within a study of neoadjuvant anti-PD-1 for oral cavity cancer. Measured with immunoSEQ multiplex PCR; TCRdb has only the in-frame clones, and not every one. This sample has 14,000 to 15,000 clones, with around 70% found just once. Worth noting for this clone: Its antigen is still unknown.

PBMCs were not maintained or expanded in culture before analysis. Study-wide findings and caveats: Higher pretreatment Treg/Th17 ratios tracked higher pretreatment blood clonality. Post-nivolumab, blood T cell clonality was significantly elevated in non-responders.

The CDR3 has 17 amino acids. Trimming removed 2 bases at V and 3 bases at J, with 18 bases between. Germline loops: CDR1 SGHDN, CDR2 FVKESK. Sample: PBMCs, taken before nivolumab (anti-PD-1) treatment. The J gene is TRBJ2-3, the V gene TRBV14; D possibly corresponds to TRBD2 (6 bases). The sequence was obtained from a person aged 35 to 85 with oral cavity squamous cell carcinoma. In nucleotides, the CDR3 is TGTGCCAGCAGCCAATCGTCGTTTCTCGGGGGAACAGATACGCAGTATTTT. Amino acid sequence: CASSQSSFLGGTDTQYF.